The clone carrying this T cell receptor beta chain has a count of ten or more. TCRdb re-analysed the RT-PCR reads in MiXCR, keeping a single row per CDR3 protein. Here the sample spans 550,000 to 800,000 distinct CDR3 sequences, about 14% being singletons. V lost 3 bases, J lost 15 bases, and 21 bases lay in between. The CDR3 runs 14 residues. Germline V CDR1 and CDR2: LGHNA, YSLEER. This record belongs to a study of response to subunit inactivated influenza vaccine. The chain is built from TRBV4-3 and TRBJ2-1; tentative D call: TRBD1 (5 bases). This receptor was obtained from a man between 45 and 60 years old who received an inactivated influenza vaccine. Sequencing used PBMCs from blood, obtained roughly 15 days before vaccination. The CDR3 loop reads CASSQDTAGPGRFF. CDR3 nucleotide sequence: TGCGCCAGCAGCCAGGACACGGCCGGGCCCGGACGGTTCTTC.